The 8 T cell receptor beta chains presented below share a single source sample, sequenced in a study of identical twins. TCRdb independently ran MiXCR on the 5' RACE reads; one entry per CDR3 protein. The repertoire holds approximately 230,000 distinct CDR3 sequences, with over 11% as singletons. The sequenced material came from memory (CD45RO+) T cells sorted from blood. The receptors were gathered from a woman aged 18-30 years in good health.

In this sample, this clonotype turned up many times. The rearrangement uses TRBV3-1 and TRBJ1-2; D may be TRBD1 (5 bases). The CDR3 covers 13 residues. The germline V and J ends were trimmed by 4 bases and 4 bases, with 10 bases remaining between them. The germline gives CDR1 LGHDT, CDR2 YNNKEL (reference sequence). The CDR3 here is CASSRDGLYGYTF. The CDR3 nucleotides read TGTGCCAGCAGCCGGGACGGGCTCTATGGCTACACCTTC.

This clonotype has just a few counts. This sequence joins TRBV7-2 and TRBJ2-7, with 7 bases matching TRBD1. With V trimmed by 5 bases and J by 6 bases, 4 bases remained unmatched. This CDR3 has 12 residues. Germline CDR1 and CDR2: SGHTA and FQGNSA. CDR3 region: CASSETGIEQYF. The CDR3 DNA reads as TGTGCCAGCAGCGAGACAGGGATCGAGCAGTACTTC.

The chain joins TRBV7-6 to TRBJ1-1; D is undetermined. The V and J ends lost 6 bases and 3 bases respectively, with 11 bases between them. The germline CDR1 and CDR2 sequences are SGHVS and FNYEAQ. The CDR3 has 13 residues. DNA for the CDR3: TGTGCCAGCAGATCGGCAGGCTACACTGAAGCTTTCTTT. Residues: CASRSAGYTEAFF.

This sequence joins TRBV5-1 and TRBJ2-1; 11 nucleotides align to TRBD2. Looked up from germline, CDR1 is SGHRS and CDR2 is YFSETQ. The CDR3 loop spans 18 amino acids. V trimming: 4 bases; J trimming: 6 bases; junction bases outside the gene matches: 15. The CDR3 protein is CASSRTQSSGRQANEQFF. In DNA, the CDR3 is TGCGCCAGCAGCCGAACCCAATCTAGCGGGAGGCAGGCCAATGAGCAGTTCTTC.

The chain is built from TRBV20-1 and TRBJ2-1; 8 positions match TRBD2. CDR1 is DFQATT, CDR2 SNEGSKA, per germline (reference sequence). The CDR3 runs 15 residues. The trim removed 5 bases at V and 8 bases at J, leaving 14 bases unmatched. This CDR3 is CSAPVGGAIGHEQFF. The CDR3 coding sequence is TGCAGTGCTCCCGTCGGGGGGGCCATAGGACATGAGCAGTTCTTC.

This clonotype was observed a handful of times. The J gene is TRBJ1-1, the V gene TRBV6-1; D unclear. Germline loops: CDR1 MNHNS, CDR2 SASEGT. CDR3 size: 14 residues. The V and J ends lost 6 bases and 1 base respectively, with 12 bases between them. Written as DNA, the CDR3 is TGTGCCAGCAGGGAGAGGGCGGCGAACACTGAAGCTTTCTTT. Protein: CASRERAANTEAFF.

The chain employs TRBV10-3 and TRBJ2-3, with 8 positions matching TRBD2. Germline CDR1 and CDR2: ENHRY and SYGVKD. V gave up 10 bases and J gave up 5 bases; unmatched junction bases: 17. The CDR3 sequence is 16 residues long. The CDR3 spells CASIPGLDSLKDTQYF. The DNA for the CDR3 is TGTGCCAGCATCCCGGGACTAGACTCTCTCAAAGATACGCAGTATTTT.

This CDR3 reads CASSYSISSNTGELFF. Written as DNA, the CDR3 is TGTGCCAGCAGTTACTCGATAAGCTCGAACACCGGGGAGCTGTTTTTT. The gene calls are TRBV6-2 or TRBV6-3 and TRBJ2-2, with no clear D. CDR3 size: 16 residues. The V and J ends lost 0 bases and 0 bases respectively, with 8 bases between them. Germline V gene sequence: CDR1 MNHEY, CDR2 SVGEGT.